This T cell receptor (beta chain) was identified in a study of T cells after yellow fever vaccination. Study information: Preparation used SMART-Seq v4 Ultra Low Input for the low-cell-number fractions. General observations from the study: On re-exposure, the response was weaker but peaked faster, at day 5 versus 15. The booster response re-showed most primary clones: roughly 97% CD4, more than 70% CD8.

Universal primer sites and UMIs were introduced during 5'RACE template-switching synthesis of TCR cDNA. TCRdb reprocessed the 5' RACE reads via MiXCR and lists one record per CDR3 protein. Seen here are around 550,000 distinct CDR3 sequences, 19% observed once, and the top ten hold over 11%. Concerning this clonotype itself: The antigen is undetermined.

This sequence originates from a man aged 30 to 45 who received the YFV17D yellow fever vaccine. The sample consisted of PBMCs, taken 15 days after the yellow fever booster vaccination.

CDR3 sequence (DNA): TGTGCCACCTGCCGGACTAGCGGGAGCACAGATACGCAGTATTTT. Translated: CATCRTSGSTDTQYF. J is TRBJ2-3 and V is TRBV3-1; TRBD2 matches 11 bases. This CDR3 spans 15 amino acids. Germline V gives CDR1 LGHDT, CDR2 YNNKEL (reference sequence). V lost 10 bases to trimming and J lost 0 bases; unmatched junction nucleotides: 6.